Below are 26 T cell receptor beta chains sequenced from a single sample in a study of chronic HIV infection and antiretroviral therapy. Each CDR3 protein is one row after TCRdb ran MiXCR on the 5' RACE reads. The data contain 40,000 to 60,000 distinct CDR3 sequences, 19% of them seen just once; the ten biggest clones take up over 2.5%. Sequenced input: peripheral blood. These receptors were taken from an adult who had HIV and had not received antiretroviral therapy, or was an uninfected healthy control (not recorded which).

The J gene is TRBJ1-5, the V gene TRBV28; TRBD1 agrees at 7 bases. CDR1 is MDHEN, CDR2 SYDVKM, per germline. The CDR3 runs 17 residues. V lost 3 bases and J lost 2; bases outside the gene matches: 10. The CDR3 region has the DNA TGTGCCAGCAGTTTCTCCCGGGACAGCGGGCGCAATCAGCCCCAGCATTTT. Translated: CASSFSRDSGRNQPQHF.

This sequence joins TRBV20-1 and TRBJ1-2, with 7 bases identical to TRBD1. J lost 4 bases, V lost 6 bases, and 11 bases had no gene match. The CDR3 is made up of 14 amino acids. The V gene's germline CDR1 is DFQATT and CDR2 SNEGSKA (reference sequence). CDR3 coding DNA: TGCAGTGCCTCCCGGGCCAGGGGGACCTATGGCTACACCTTC. It encodes CSASRARGTYGYTF.

The rearrangement joins TRBV10-3 to TRBJ2-5; 7 nucleotides line up with TRBD2. The CDR3 length is 14 residues. Per the germline V gene, CDR1 is ENHRY and CDR2 is SYGVKD. With 1 base clipped from V and 3 bases from J, the junction kept 2 bases outside the gene matches. As DNA, the CDR3 is TGTGCCATCAGTGAGTTGGCGGGAGAAGAGACCCAGTACTTC. Residues: CAISELAGEETQYF.

This clonotype was found a few times. This chain uses TRBV5-1 with TRBJ2-7; D might be TRBD1 (5 bases). CDR3 length: 13 residues. Trimming took 3 bases from V and 3 from J, leaving 10 bases between them. Germline V gene data show CDR1 as SGHRS and CDR2 as YFSETQ. The CDR3 is CASSSARDYEQYF. CDR3 in DNA: TGCGCCAGCAGCTCCGCCAGGGACTACGAGCAGTACTTC.

This clonotype was seen a handful of times. The V and J genes are TRBV29-1 and TRBJ2-3, with D tentatively TRBD1 or TRBD2 (5 bases each). V was shortened by 3 bases and J by 0 bases, with 7 bases between the two germline ends. This CDR3 spans 13 amino acids. Germline CDR1 SQVTM, CDR2 ANQGSEA. CDR3: CSVDRESTDTQYF. CDR3 bases: TGCAGCGTTGACAGGGAGAGCACAGATACGCAGTATTTT.

The J gene is TRBJ2-3, the V gene TRBV7-9; D not resolved. CDR3 length equals 13 residues. Germline V lookup: CDR1 SEHNR, CDR2 FQNEAQ (reference sequence). Between the trimmed V and J ends, which lost 5 bases and 2 bases, there was a span of 8 bases. CDR3 amino acids: CASSPGLTDTQYF. In DNA form, the CDR3 reads TGTGCCAGCAGCCCGGGCCTCACAGATACGCAGTATTTT.

The V call is TRBV20-1, the J call TRBJ2-2; D is undetermined. V lost 0 bases and J 2 bases, leaving 7 bases between the germline ends. CDR3 size: 14 residues. The germline V gene encodes CDR1 DFQATT and CDR2 SNEGSKA (reference sequence). The chain's CDR3 is CSARDRVNTGELFF. The CDR3 DNA sequence: TGCAGTGCTAGAGACCGGGTTAACACCGGGGAGCTGTTTTTT.

J is TRBJ1-4 and V is TRBV28; D perhaps matches TRBD1 (5 bases). Germline CDR1 and CDR2: MDHEN and SYDVKM. V lost 6 bases and J 5 bases, leaving 19 bases between the germline ends. CDR3 length equals 16 residues. CDR3 residues: CASRPTSPGENEKLFF. The CDR3, as DNA: TGTGCCAGCAGACCCACCTCCCCGGGGGAAAATGAAAAACTGTTTTTT.

Many counts were recorded for this clonotype. This rearrangement joins TRBV28 to TRBJ2-7; the D gene is possibly TRBD1 (6 bases). The CDR3 runs 13 residues. The germline V gene has CDR1 MDHEN and CDR2 SYDVKM. V dropped 7 bases and J dropped 3 bases, with 13 bases sitting between them. CDR3 residues: CASTLGQIYEQYF. CDR3 DNA: TGTGCCAGCACCCTCGGACAGATCTACGAGCAGTACTTC.

This clonotype was found a few times. J is TRBJ2-2 and V is TRBV24-1; no definite D call. V was trimmed by 9 bases and J by 2 bases, leaving 12 bases between them. CDR1 KGHDR and CDR2 SFDVKD come from the germline V gene. The CDR3 has 14 residues. The CDR3 sequence is CATAPRQNTGELFF. DNA of the CDR3: TGTGCCACCGCACCGAGACAAAACACCGGGGAGCTGTTTTTT.

V and J are TRBV28 and TRBJ1-3, with D unresolved. The V gene's germline CDR1 is MDHEN and CDR2 SYDVKM. V dropped 7 bases and J dropped 4 bases, with 11 bases sitting between them. The CDR3 totals 13 residues. CDR3: CASNNNLGNTIYF. The CDR3 nucleotides are TGTGCCAGCAATAACAATCTCGGAAACACCATATATTTT.

The chain links TRBV3-1 to TRBJ2-7, with D possibly being TRBD1 (6 bases). CDR1 and CDR2 (germline): LGHDT, YNNKEL (reference sequence). The length of the CDR3 is 17 residues. V lost 4 bases, J lost 0 bases, and 19 bases lay in between. As DNA, the CDR3 is TGTGCCAGCAGCCCCGACCAGGGGCAGCTTAGCTCCTACGAGCAGTACTTC. Encoded protein: CASSPDQGQLSSYEQYF.

The gene calls are TRBV28 and TRBJ1-1; possible D gene TRBD1, 6 bases. V lost 7 bases and J 0 bases, leaving 18 bases between the germline ends. The CDR3 covers 16 residues. The V gene's germline CDR1 is MDHEN and CDR2 SYDVKM. CDR3 coding DNA: TGTGCCAGCACGGGGGCTGACTTCTTGCTGAACACTGAAGCTTTCTTT. It encodes CASTGADFLLNTEAFF.

This sequence joins TRBV7-9 and TRBJ2-1; D gene ambiguous. V was pared by 5 bases and J by 5 bases, with 16 bases between. CDR3 length: 15 amino acids. Germline-derived CDR1 and CDR2 are SEHNR and FQNEAQ (reference sequence). The CDR3 coding sequence is TGTGCCAGCAGCCCAGGTAGAACTTATAACAATGAGCAGTTCTTC. This encodes CASSPGRTYNNEQFF.

This rearrangement joins TRBV28 to TRBJ2-1, with 11 bases lining up with TRBD2. J gave up 6 bases and V 1 base, and 5 bases lay outside the gene matches. CDR3 size: 16 residues. Germline V gene data show CDR1 as MDHEN and CDR2 as SYDVKM. The CDR3 bases are TGTGCCAGCAGTTTATATTTTAGCGGGAGGGCCAATGAGCAGTTCTTC. It encodes CASSLYFSGRANEQFF.

This chain links TRBV28 with TRBJ2-4; D is ambiguous. The length of the CDR3 is 10 residues. The V end lost 8 bases, the J end lost 8 bases, and 7 bases lay between the germline ends. CDR1 is MDHEN and CDR2 is SYDVKM in the germline V gene. CDR3 sequence reads: CASSGYIQYF. The DNA for the CDR3 is TGTGCCAGCTCCGGATACATTCAGTACTTC. Combining the CDR3 with reference TRBV28 and TRBJ2-4 gives the whole variable domain DVKVTQSSRYLVKRTGEKVFLECVQDMDHENMFWYRQDPGLGLRLIYFSYDVKMKEKGDIPEGYSVSREKKERFSLILESASTNQTSMYLCASSGYIQYFGAGTRLSVL.

This clonotype showed up just a few times. This chain joins TRBV28 and TRBJ2-1; 9 positions match TRBD2. Looked up from germline, CDR1 is MDHEN and CDR2 is SYDVKM. The ends lost 3 bases at V and 7 bases at J; junction bases unmatched: 7. The CDR3 sequence is 15 residues long. CDR3 residues: CASSFALAGRNEQFF. CDR3 DNA sequence: TGTGCCAGCAGTTTCGCGCTAGCGGGGAGGAATGAGCAGTTCTTC.

The chain combines TRBV7-2 with TRBJ1-6; D ambiguous. V lost 5 bases and J 6 bases, leaving 8 bases between the germline ends. Germline V gene data show CDR1 as SGHTA and CDR2 as FQGNSA. CDR3 length: 13 residues. The CDR3 DNA follows: TGTGCCAGCAGCCCCATTGCTAATTCACCCCTCCACTTT. It is translated as CASSPIANSPLHF.

This clonotype was seen more than once but under ten times. This rearrangement joins TRBV10-2 to TRBJ2-1; unclear D gene. The germline V gene encodes CDR1 WSHSY and CDR2 SAAADI. The CDR3 runs to 12 residues. Trimming shortened V by 4 bases and J by 5 bases, and 6 bases separated the two germline ends. CDR3 region: CASSAGHNEQFF. CDR3 sequence (DNA): TGCGCCAGCAGTGCAGGACACAATGAGCAGTTCTTC.

The chain joins TRBV14 to TRBJ1-2; D might be TRBD1 (6 bases). The CDR3 is 15 residues long. Germline V CDR1 and CDR2: SGHDN, FVKESK. The V end lost 4 bases, the J end lost 0 bases, and 12 bases lay between the germline ends. DNA of the CDR3: TGTGCCAGCAGCCTAACGGACAGTGCTAACTATGGCTACACCTTC. This codes for CASSLTDSANYGYTF.

This clonotype was found a few times. This chain links TRBV7-9 with TRBJ1-1, with D tentatively TRBD1 (6 bases). V was trimmed by 5 bases and J by 4 bases, leaving 11 bases between them. Germline lookup yields CDR1 SEHNR and CDR2 FQNEAQ (reference sequence). The CDR3 spans 13 residues. CDR3 in DNA: TGTGCCAGCAGCCGGGGGGCTGGCACTGAAGCTTTCTTT. Its translation is CASSRGAGTEAFF.

This chain links TRBV25-1 with TRBJ2-7, with D possibly being TRBD2 (5 bases). Between the trimmed V and J ends, which lost 6 bases and 3 bases, there was a span of 9 bases. The CDR3 runs 12 residues. Germline V gene lookup returns CDR1 MGHDK and CDR2 SYGVNS. CDR3 in amino acids: CASSPGNYEQYF. In DNA form, the CDR3 reads TGTGCCAGCAGCCCCGGGAACTACGAGCAGTACTTC.

This sequence joins TRBV24-1 and TRBJ2-1, with D tentatively TRBD1 (6 bases). Trimming left V 5 bases short and J 3 bases short, with 13 bases between. Per the germline V gene, CDR1 is KGHDR and CDR2 is SFDVKD. The CDR3 loop spans 15 amino acids. CDR3 sequence: CATSAREGGYNEQFF. The DNA for the CDR3 is TGTGCCACCAGTGCACGAGAAGGGGGCTACAATGAGCAGTTCTTC.

This clonotype was counted at least ten times. The CDR3 DNA reads as TGCAGCGTTGAATTGTTAGTGGCAGATACGCAGTATTTT. It encodes CSVELLVADTQYF. This chain connects TRBV29-1 to TRBJ2-3; D is uncertain. CDR3 length: 13 residues. Between the trimmed V and J ends, which lost 2 bases and 4 bases, there was a span of 10 bases. Per germline, CDR1 SQVTM and CDR2 ANQGSEA.

This sequence joins TRBV19 and TRBJ2-1, with a weak D call TRBD2 (6 bases). V was cut by 3 bases and J by 1 base, with 10 bases left in between. The germline CDR1 and CDR2 sequences are LNHDA and SQIVND (reference sequence). This CDR3 has 15 amino acids. Here the CDR3 DNA reads TGTGCCAGTAGTATCGGGCTAGCGTCCTACAATGAGCAGTTCTTC. It specifies CASSIGLASYNEQFF.

V gene TRBV28 combines with J gene TRBJ2-7, with 9 bases fitting TRBD2. Per the germline V gene, CDR1 is MDHEN and CDR2 is SYDVKM. V lost 7 bases, J lost 1 base, and 11 bases stayed unmatched. The CDR3 length is 16 residues. For the CDR3, the DNA is TGTGCCAGCACCCCACTCGTAGCGGGAGTTTCCTACGAGCAGTACTTC. The encoded protein is CASTPLVAGVSYEQYF.